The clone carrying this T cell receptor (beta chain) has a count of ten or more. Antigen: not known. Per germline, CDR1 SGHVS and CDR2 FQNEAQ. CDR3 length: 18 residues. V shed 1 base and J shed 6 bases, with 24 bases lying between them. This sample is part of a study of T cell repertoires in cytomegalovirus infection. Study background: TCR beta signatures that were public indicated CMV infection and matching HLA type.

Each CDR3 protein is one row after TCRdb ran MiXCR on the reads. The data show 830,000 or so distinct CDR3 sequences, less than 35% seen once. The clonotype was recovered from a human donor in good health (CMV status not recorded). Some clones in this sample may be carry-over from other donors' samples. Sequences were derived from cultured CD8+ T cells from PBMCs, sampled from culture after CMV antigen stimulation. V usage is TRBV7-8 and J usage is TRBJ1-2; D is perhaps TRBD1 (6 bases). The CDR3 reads CASSLEGEGEQGRDGYTF. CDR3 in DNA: TGTGCCAGCAGCTTAGAAGGGGAGGGTGAACAGGGTAGGGATGGCTACACCTTC.